The TCR beta chain under discussion was sequenced for a study of shared clonotypes between healthy human individuals. As for the study in general: Donors had three CD4 naive, three CD4 memory, two CD8 naive and one CD8 memory plate apiece.

The CDR3 runs to 19 residues. V was cut by 3 bases and J by 3 bases, with 25 bases left in between. The germline V gene encodes CDR1 LGHNT and CDR2 FRNRAP. Assay used: immunoSEQ multiplex PCR; TCRdb lists only in-frame clones, some missing. Among some 1.4 million clones listed, roughly 97% were seen once. Sequencing used naive CD4+ T cells sorted from blood. This sample's subset: CD45RA+ positively selected. The chain joins TRBV12-5 to TRBJ2-3; tentative D call: TRBD2 (5 bases). This receptor was obtained from a young man in good health. The CDR3 protein is CASGFPVVRGIPRTDTQYF. For the CDR3, the DNA is TGTGCTAGTGGTTTTCCGGTCGTCAGAGGGATCCCACGGACAGATACGCAGTATTTT.